This TCR beta chain was obtained from a study of T cells in women clearing cervical HPV infection. Details on this clone: The CDR3 extends 3 residues past the end of the read, so its final part is completed from the germline J gene.

Repertoires were generated with immunoSEQ multiplex PCR, while TCRdb's copy carries only in-frame clones and drops some. The sample table includes 45,000 to 55,000 clones. Looked up from germline, CDR1 is LNHDA and CDR2 is SQIVND (reference sequence). This CDR3 spans 14 amino acids. V was pared by 5 bases and J by 0 bases, with 5 bases between. The sequenced material came from blood buffy coat. The genes are TRBV19 and TRBJ2-6; D remains unclear. The source is a woman aged 18 to 75 with a cervical HPV16 infection that either progressed to CIN3+ or cleared (not recorded which). The sequenced CDR3 bases are TGTGCCAGTAGTGGCTCCTCTGGGGCCAACGTC. It yields the protein CASSGSSGANV. The full CDR3 protein is CASSGSSGANVLTF.